This TCR beta chain stems from a study of multiple sclerosis patients with progressive multifocal leukoencephalopathy. Findings and caveats of the study: PML-onset expanded TRB clones were detectable before and during natalizumab therapy.

Only one count was recorded for this clone. Its antigen is not known. As to time point: about a year of natalizumab therapy. The survey-level immunoSEQ assay was used. Spiked into each PCR were synthetic inline TR CDR3 controls of all V-J pairings. TCRdb keeps only in-frame clones here, not all; method: immunoSEQ multiplex PCR. The repertoire includes 20,000 to 30,000 clones, approximately 89% of them detected once, and 2% to 2.5% sits in the top ten. The CDR3 contains 15 residues. Germline CDR1 reads SNHLY; CDR2 reads FYNNEI. V dropped 7 bases and J dropped 4 bases, with 14 bases sitting between them. This receptor was taken from a young man with multiple sclerosis. This rearrangement joins TRBV2 to TRBJ2-6; D possibly matches TRBD1 or TRBD2 (6 bases each). The sequencing used PBMCs, collected from a patient treated with natalizumab. CDR3: CASTQRGAGANVLTF. The CDR3 DNA reads TGTGCCAGCACCCAGAGGGGGGCAGGGGCCAACGTCCTGACTTTC.